This is a list of T cell receptor beta chains from one sample in a study of blood T cell repertoires in COVID-19. The data were produced by immunoSEQ multiplex PCR, yet TCRdb's version contains in-frame clones alone and is incomplete. Of over 350,000 clones in the sample, nearly 90% were seen once. The sequenced sample was PBMCs or T cells enriched from blood (not recorded which). Source of these receptors: a woman between 18 and 29 years old with acute COVID-19. CDR3s include the opening cysteine and the closing phenylalanine or tryptophan. Fields, in order: CDR3 length, J gene, V gene, clone size, D gene, CDR3 DNA, CDR3 protein. The D gene is left open where the match is weak. Not all rows give a size; the values are once, few, many and, for expanded clones, a class.

15 TRBJ1-2 TRBV4-3 . TRBD1 TGCGCCAGCAGCCCTGGACAGGGGGCAAGCTATGGCTACACCTTC CASSPGQGASYGYTF
16 TRBJ2-3 TRBV28 once . TGTGCCAGCAGTCCCACCGAAGTCAGGGATAGGAATACGCAGTATTTT CASSPTEVRDRNTQYF
15 TRBJ1-5 TRBV2 . . TGTGCCAGCAGTGGGGGGGGCCCGGCGGGGCAGCCCCAGCATTTT CASSGGGPAGQPQHF
13 TRBJ2-7 TRBV9 . . TGTGCCAGCAGCGCCCCCGACAGGTACGAGCAGTACTTC CASSAPDRYEQYF
12 TRBJ2-7 TRBV6-6 . . TGTGCCAGCAGTCCCGGGTCCTACGAGCAGTACTTC CASSPGSYEQYF
14 TRBJ2-7 TRBV9 . TRBD2 TGTGCCAGCAGCTTTAGCGGGAGACCCTACGAGCAGTACTTC CASSFSGRPYEQYF
16 TRBJ2-1 TRBV5-6 once TRBD2 TGTGCCAGCAGCCGAATGCTAGCGGGGGATTTCAATGAGCAGTTCTTC CASSRMLAGDFNEQFF
15 TRBJ1-2 TRBV19 few . TGTGCCAGTAGTTCAAACCACCCCCCGGGCTATGGCTACACCTTC CASSSNHPPGYGYTF
15 TRBJ1-1 TRBV28 . . TGTGCCAGCAGCCCGGGGGGGGAAGTCAACACTGAAGCTTTCTTT CASSPGGEVNTEAFF
14 TRBJ2-7 TRBV29-1 . TRBD2 TGCAGCGTTGAAGAAACTAGCGGTGGATACGAGCAGTACTTC CSVEETSGGYEQYF
14 TRBJ2-7 TRBV19 . TRBD1 TGTGCCAGTAGTATTACAGGGGCGACCTACGAGCAGTACTTC CASSITGATYEQYF
16 TRBJ2-3 TRBV27 . TRBD2 TGTGCCAGCAGTTCCAATAGCGGGAGGGCCACAGATACGCAGTATTTT CASSSNSGRATDTQYF
14 TRBJ2-1 TRBV10-3 . . TGTGCCATCAGTTCGACCGGGAGTAACAATGAGCAGTTCTTC CAISSTGSNNEQFF
12 TRBJ2-7 TRBV6-1 . . TGTGCCAGCAGCGGACAGTCATACGAGCAGTACTTC CASSGQSYEQYF
14 TRBJ2-1 TRBV20-1 once TRBD2 TGCAGTGCTAGTCTAGCGGGGGGGAACAATGAGCAGTTCTTC CSASLAGGNNEQFF
14 TRBJ1-1 TRBV6-2/TRBV6-3 . . TGTGCCAGCAGTTACCTACAGGGACGGACTGAAGCTTTCTTT CASSYLQGRTEAFF
14 TRBJ2-2 TRBV2 . . TGTGCCAGCAAGGAACAGCCGAACACCGGGGAGCTGTTTTTT CASKEQPNTGELFF
16 TRBJ2-5 TRBV7-2 once TRBD2 TGTGCCAGCAGCTTACGAGCGGGAGGCTTCGGGGAGACCCAGTACTTC CASSLRAGGFGETQYF
15 TRBJ1-6 TRBV9 . . TGTGCCAGCAGCAACCTCAGCTCCTATAATTCACCCCTCCACTTT CASSNLSSYNSPLHF
15 TRBJ2-7 TRBV6-6 . TRBD1 TGTGCCAGCAGTTACGCCGGGACAGGGGGTCGCGAGCAGTACTTC CASSYAGTGGREQYF
12 TRBJ1-6 TRBV28 . . TGTGCCAGCAGTTTATTGCGGTCACCCCTCCACTTT CASSLLRSPLHF
15 TRBJ2-7 TRBV7-9 . TRBD2 TGTGCCAGCAGCCCCTCGGGACTAGCGCAGTACGAGCAGTACTTC CASSPSGLAQYEQYF
20 TRBJ2-6 TRBV28 . TRBD1 TGTGCCAGCAGTTTAAGTCTCGGACAGGGATACCCCTCTGGGGCCAACGTCCTGACTTTC CASSLSLGQGYPSGANVLTF
15 TRBJ1-5 TRBV9 . . TGTGCCAGCAGCGCAGGGTCCGGGGGAGATCAGCCCCAGCATTTT CASSAGSGGDQPQHF
13 TRBJ1-2 TRBV7-9 . . TGTGCCAGCAGCTTCGAAGGGGAAGGCGTCTACACCTTC CASSFEGEGVYTF
12 TRBJ2-2 TRBV7-8 . . TGTGCCAGCAGCCGTAGGGGGTTCGGGCTGTTTTTT CASSRRGFGLFF
13 TRBJ2-7 TRBV10-3 . TRBD2 TGTGCCATCAGTCGACGGGGGGACTACGAGCAGTACTTC CAISRRGDYEQYF
11 TRBJ1-1 TRBV21-1 few . TGTGCCACCGAACTAGAACCTGAAGCTTTCTTT CATELEPEAFF
13 TRBJ2-7 TRBV27 . . TGTGCCAGCAGTTTCTACGGGGACTACGAGCAGTACTTC CASSFYGDYEQYF
16 TRBJ1-5 TRBV4-3 few TRBD1 TGCGCCAGCAGCCAAGATAGGACAGGGGCAGGCCAGCCCCAGCATTTT CASSQDRTGAGQPQHF
13 TRBJ1-2 TRBV10-1 . TRBD1 TGCGCCAGCAGTGAAAGGGGGCGGCACGGCTACACCTTC CASSERGRHGYTF
14 TRBJ2-1 TRBV14 . . TGTGCCAGCAGCCGCATGAGGACTGGCGGTGAGCAGTTCTTC CASSRMRTGGEQFF
14 TRBJ2-7 TRBV5-6 . . TGTGCCAGCAGCTTGGGAACAGGGATCGGCGAGCAGTACTTC CASSLGTGIGEQYF
14 TRBJ1-2 TRBV27 . . TGTGCCAGCAGTGAATCCCGACGCGGCGGTGGCTACACCTTC CASSESRRGGGYTF
11 TRBJ1-2 TRBV28 . . TGTGCCCTAGGGGGGGGCTATGGCTACACCTTC CALGGGYGYTF
14 TRBJ2-1 TRBV3-1/TRBV3-2 . TRBD2 TGTGCCAGCAGCCGGGGGGGGTCCTACAATGAGCAGTTCTTC CASSRGGSYNEQFF
15 TRBJ2-1 TRBV2 once TRBD1 TGTGCCAGCCCTCTTGAGGGGGCTGCCTACAATGAGCAGTTCTTC CASPLEGAAYNEQFF
15 TRBJ1-6 TRBV10-3 once . TGTGCCATCAGGGGTGACAGGACGGGAAATTCACCCCTCCACTTT CAIRGDRTGNSPLHF
15 TRBJ1-5 TRBV28 . TRBD1 TGTGCCAGCAGGACCCCCACAGGGGCCAATCAGCCCCAGCATTTT CASRTPTGANQPQHF
14 TRBJ2-1 TRBV5-1 . TRBD1 TGCGCCAGCAGCTTGGGGACAGGGGGCAATGAGCAGTTCTTC CASSLGTGGNEQFF
17 TRBJ1-1 TRBV18 . . TGTGCCAGCTCACCACCGGTGGACACTTACTTGAACACTGAAGCTTTCTTT CASSPPVDTYLNTEAFF
15 TRBJ1-2 TRBV19 . . TGTGCCAGTAGTATAGGTCAGGGTATCACCTATGGCTACACCTTC CASSIGQGITYGYTF
13 TRBJ1-2 TRBV5-6 . . TGTGCCAGCAGCGTAGACAGGCAATATGGCTACACCTTC CASSVDRQYGYTF
14 TRBJ1-1 TRBV2 . . TGTGCCAGCATTCCGGACTTTTTTGGTACTGAAGCTTTCTTT CASIPDFFGTEAFF
14 TRBJ2-7 TRBV3-1/TRBV3-2 . . TGTGCCAGCAGCTTGTACGGGTTTGGGAGCGAGCAGTACTTC CASSLYGFGSEQYF
14 TRBJ1-6 TRBV10-1 . . TGCGCCAGCAGCCTTACAGGTTCCAATTCACCCCTCCACTTT CASSLTGSNSPLHF
16 TRBJ1-2 TRBV7-9 . . TGTGCCAGCAGCTTAGGTTCACAGCCCTTTAACTATGGCTACACCTTC CASSLGSQPFNYGYTF
18 TRBJ1-4 TRBV7-9 once TRBD1 TGTGCCAGCAGCTTAGCGTGGACAGGGGGAGCCATTAATGAAAAACTGTTTTTT CASSLAWTGGAINEKLFF
16 TRBJ1-2 TRBV11-2 . TRBD1 TGTGCCAGCAGCTCAATAGGTCGGGACAGGGGTTATGGCTACACCTTC CASSSIGRDRGYGYTF
13 TRBJ1-2 TRBV12-3/TRBV12-4 few . TGTGCCAGCAGTACAGACAGAGACTATGGCTACACCTTC CASSTDRDYGYTF
14 TRBJ1-1 TRBV4-1 . . TGCGCCAGCAGCCAAGATGTTAGGGGAGGTGAAGCTTTCTTT CASSQDVRGGEAFF
13 TRBJ1-1 TRBV12-3/TRBV12-4 once . TGTGCCAGCACCTTAACAATCGGGGCTGAAGCTTTCTTT CASTLTIGAEAFF
15 TRBJ2-2 TRBV19 few . TGTGCCAGTTCAGACTGGGGGCACCAACTCGGGGAGCTGTTTTTT CASSDWGHQLGELFF
13 TRBJ1-1 TRBV10-3 . . TGTGCCATCAGACAGTTGTCAGGCACTGAAGCTTTCTTT CAIRQLSGTEAFF
12 TRBJ2-7 TRBV25-1 few . TGTGCCAGCAGTGAGGGGCTACGCGAGCAGTACTTC CASSEGLREQYF
15 TRBJ2-1 TRBV28 . TRBD2 TGTGCCAGCAGTGGGGGGGAGAACTCCTACAATGAGCAGTTCTTC CASSGGENSYNEQFF
12 TRBJ2-7 TRBV28 . . TGTGCCAGCACCGACAGTCACTACGAGCAGTACTTC CASTDSHYEQYF
15 TRBJ1-1 TRBV3-1/TRBV3-2 . TRBD1 TGTGCCAGCAGCCAAGGGACAGGGACGAACACTGAAGCTTTCTTT CASSQGTGTNTEAFF
15 TRBJ1-6 TRBV27 . . TGTGCCAGCAGTTTTGGAGACAGAAATAATTCACCCCTCCACTTT CASSFGDRNNSPLHF
12 TRBJ2-3 TRBV27 . . TGTGCCAGCAGTATCCCTAGCGAGGCGCAGTATTTT CASSIPSEAQYF